This T cell receptor (beta chain) was retrieved from a study of CD8+CD57+ T cells in acquired aplastic anemia. Study overall: The study obtained around 10 million reads on average for CD4+ cells from healthy donors.

The use of genomic DNA as template underpinned the TCR beta VDJ and CDR3 profiling. TCRdb re-analysed the reads in MiXCR, keeping a single row per CDR3 protein. The table has a few hundred thousand distinct CDR3 sequences, 61% seen once; the top ten hold 25% to 30%. This CDR3 comprises 16 residues. CDR1 is SNHLY, CDR2 FYNNEI, per germline. V was clipped by 1 base and J by 1 base, with 11 bases between them. The clonotype was recovered from a human donor in good health. Specimen: sorted CD4+, CD8+, or CD8+CD57+ T cells (not recorded which) from PBMCs. The chain is built from TRBV2 and TRBJ1-5, with D perhaps matching TRBD1 (6 bases). The CDR3 DNA follows: TGTGCCAGCAGTGAAGGGGCAGGGGAGAGCAATCAGCCCCAGCATTTT. It encodes CASSEGAGESNQPQHF.